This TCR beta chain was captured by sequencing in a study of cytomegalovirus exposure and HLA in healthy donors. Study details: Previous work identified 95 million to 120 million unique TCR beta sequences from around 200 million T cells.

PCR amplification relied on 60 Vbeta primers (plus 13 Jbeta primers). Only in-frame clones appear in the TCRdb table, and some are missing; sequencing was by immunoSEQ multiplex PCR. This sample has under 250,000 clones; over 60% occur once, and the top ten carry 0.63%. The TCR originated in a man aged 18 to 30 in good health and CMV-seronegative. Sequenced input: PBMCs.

CDR3 protein: CASERSTDTQYF. The CDR3 region has the DNA TGTGCCAGCGAGAGGAGCACAGATACGCAGTATTTT. The chain couples TRBV6-6 to TRBJ2-3; the D is unclear. The CDR3 contains 12 residues. Per the germline V gene, CDR1 is MNHNY and CDR2 is SVGAGI (reference sequence). V was shortened by 8 bases and J by 0 bases, with 6 bases between the two germline ends.